This note documents a single T cell receptor (beta chain) sequence. Measured with immunoSEQ multiplex PCR; TCRdb has only the in-frame clones, and not every one. The data hold around 260,000 clones, with roughly 88% observed a single time. These data originate in a study of blood T cell repertoires in COVID-19. Enrolment of Seattle patients took place during active infection, and they were followed longitudinally. The CDR3 loop spans 13 amino acids. Losses at the gene ends were 2 bases for V and 6 bases for J; bases not matched to a gene: 6. CDR1 and CDR2 (germline): GTSNPN, SVGIG (reference sequence).

The TCR sequence derives from a human donor with COVID-19, enrolled during active disease. The donor label of this sample is uncertain. V usage is TRBV30 and J usage is TRBJ1-2; the match to TRBD1 covers 7 bases. Sequenced input: peripheral blood. The CDR3 sequence: CAWSSRGEHGYTF. In nucleotides, the CDR3 is TGTGCCTGGAGTTCCAGGGGGGAGCATGGCTACACCTTC.